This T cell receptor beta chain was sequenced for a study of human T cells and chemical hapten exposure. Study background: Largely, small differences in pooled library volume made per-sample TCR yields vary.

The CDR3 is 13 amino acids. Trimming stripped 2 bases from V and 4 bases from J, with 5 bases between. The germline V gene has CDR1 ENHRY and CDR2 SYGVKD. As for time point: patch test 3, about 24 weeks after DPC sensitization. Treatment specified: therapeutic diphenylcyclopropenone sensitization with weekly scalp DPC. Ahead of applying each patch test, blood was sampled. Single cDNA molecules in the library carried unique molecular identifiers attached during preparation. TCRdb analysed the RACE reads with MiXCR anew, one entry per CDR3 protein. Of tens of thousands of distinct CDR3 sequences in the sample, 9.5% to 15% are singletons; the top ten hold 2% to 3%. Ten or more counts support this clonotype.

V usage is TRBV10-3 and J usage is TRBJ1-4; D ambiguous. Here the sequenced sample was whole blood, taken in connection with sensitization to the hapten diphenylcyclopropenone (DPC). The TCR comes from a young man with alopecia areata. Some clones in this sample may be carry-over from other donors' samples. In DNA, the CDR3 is TGTGCCATCAGTGAGGGGGTTAATGAAAAACTGTTTTTT. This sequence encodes CAISEGVNEKLFF.